These T cell receptor beta chains were read from a single sample in a study of shared clonotypes between healthy human individuals. Data came from immunoSEQ multiplex PCR; TCRdb stores just in-frame clones and leaves some out. The sample holds about 960,000 clones, around three quarters seen once. Material for sequencing was memory CD4+ T cells sorted from blood. The receptors were gathered from a man aged 18 to 30 in good health. The CDR3 runs from the conserved cysteine through the conserved F or W. Each record gives: D gene, J gene, clone size, V gene, CDR3 protein, CDR3 DNA. A D gene is named only where the DNA matches it firmly. Some rows have no size entry. The others give once, few or many, or a class for an expanded clone.

d_call: TRBD2
j_call: TRBJ2-7
clone_size: NA
v_call: TRBV6-5
cdr3_aa: CASKTLAGGSYEQYF
cdr3_nt: TGTGCCAGCAAGACACTAGCGGGAGGCTCCTACGAGCAGTACTTC

d_call: TRBD1
j_call: TRBJ2-1
clone_size: NA
v_call: TRBV5-1
cdr3_aa: CASSSGTGGYNEQFF
cdr3_nt: TGCGCCAGCAGCTCCGGGACAGGGGGCTACAATGAGCAGTTCTTC

d_call: TRBD2
j_call: TRBJ2-7
clone_size: NA
v_call: TRBV7-2
cdr3_aa: CASSLVGQAGGYEQYF
cdr3_nt: TGTGCCAGCAGCTTAGTAGGGCAAGCGGGAGGGTACGAGCAGTACTTC

d_call: NA
j_call: TRBJ2-2
clone_size: NA
v_call: TRBV2
cdr3_aa: CASSLDGRNTGELFF
cdr3_nt: TGTGCCAGCAGTCTCGATGGAAGGAACACCGGGGAGCTGTTTTTT

d_call: NA
j_call: TRBJ1-6
clone_size: NA
v_call: TRBV10-3
cdr3_aa: CAISQDPNSPLHF
cdr3_nt: TGTGCCATCAGCCAGGACCCAAATTCACCCCTCCACTTT

d_call: NA
j_call: TRBJ2-3
clone_size: NA
v_call: TRBV21-1
cdr3_aa: CASSKETGGEDTQYF
cdr3_nt: TGTGCCAGCAGCAAAGAGACAGGGGGCGAAGATACGCAGTATTTT

d_call: TRBD1
j_call: TRBJ1-2
clone_size: few
v_call: TRBV28
cdr3_aa: CASRDRDSGGYTF
cdr3_nt: TGTGCCAGCAGGGACCGGGACAGCGGGGGCTACACCTTC

d_call: TRBD1
j_call: TRBJ1-4
clone_size: once
v_call: TRBV11-2
cdr3_aa: CASSPGTGGNEKLFF
cdr3_nt: TGTGCCAGCAGCCCCGGGACAGGGGGGAATGAAAAACTGTTTTTT

d_call: TRBD1
j_call: TRBJ1-4
clone_size: NA
v_call: TRBV28
cdr3_aa: CASSSPGQGGVIGEKLFF
cdr3_nt: TGTGCCAGCAGTTCTCCGGGACAGGGAGGTGTAATTGGTGAAAAACTGTTTTTT

d_call: TRBD2
j_call: TRBJ2-3
clone_size: NA
v_call: TRBV30
cdr3_aa: CAWSASGTANTQYF
cdr3_nt: TGTGCCTGGAGTGCTAGCGGGACGGCGAATACGCAGTATTTT

d_call: TRBD2
j_call: TRBJ2-7
clone_size: NA
v_call: TRBV30
cdr3_aa: CAWSDGAGGPYEQYF
cdr3_nt: TGTGCCTGGAGTGACGGGGCGGGAGGACCCTACGAGCAGTACTTC